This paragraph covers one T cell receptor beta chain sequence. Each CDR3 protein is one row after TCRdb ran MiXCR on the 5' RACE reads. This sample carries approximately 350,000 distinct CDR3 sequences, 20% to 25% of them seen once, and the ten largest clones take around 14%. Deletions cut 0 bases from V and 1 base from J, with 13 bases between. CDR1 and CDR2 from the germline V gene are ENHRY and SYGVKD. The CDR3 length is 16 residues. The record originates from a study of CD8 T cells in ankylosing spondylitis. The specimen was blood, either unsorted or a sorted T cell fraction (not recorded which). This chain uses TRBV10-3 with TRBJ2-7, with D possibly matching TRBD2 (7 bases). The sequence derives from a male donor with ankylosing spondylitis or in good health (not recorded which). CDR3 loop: CAISESGGGRSYEQYF. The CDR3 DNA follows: TGTGCCATCAGTGAGTCGGGAGGGGGGCGGTCCTACGAGCAGTACTTC.